These 26 T cell receptor beta chains share one sample of origin, sequenced in a study of blood T cell repertoires in COVID-19 (dated by TCRdb to about 2020). The library was made by the immunoSEQ multiplex PCR assay. Not all clones reach the TCRdb copy of this immuneACCESS table, which keeps in-frame sequences only. Checked studies attribute under half of the gap to unresolved V genes and leave the rest unexplained. The sample includes a few hundred thousand clones, with about 88% observed a single time. The leading ten clones occupy roughly 3% of the sample. Sequencing was performed on peripheral blood. The source of these receptors is a man aged 60 to 69 with acute or convalescent COVID-19.

The CDR3 region is CASSPPPGSGNTIYF. CDR3 bases: TGTGCCAGCAGCCCACCCCCGGGCTCTGGAAACACCATATATTTT. The rearrangement uses TRBV11-2 and TRBJ1-3; D is unclear. The CDR3 is made up of 15 amino acids. V was trimmed by 5 bases and J by 0 bases, leaving 11 bases between them. Germline V lookup: CDR1 SGHAT, CDR2 FQNNGV.

This chain uses TRBV19 with TRBJ1-2; TRBD1 aligns across 8 bases. The CDR3 has 15 amino acids. With 7 bases clipped from V and 7 bases from J, the junction kept 14 bases outside the gene matches. Germline V gene lookup returns CDR1 LNHDA and CDR2 SQIVND (reference sequence). CDR3 sequence: CASMGIGQGARGYTF. The CDR3 DNA reads TGTGCCAGTATGGGGATCGGCCAGGGGGCGCGTGGCTACACCTTC.

V gene TRBV7-2 combines with J gene TRBJ1-5; unclear D gene. Germline V gene data show CDR1 as SGHTA and CDR2 as FQGNSA. V lost 6 bases and J 4 bases, leaving 13 bases between the germline ends. CDR3 length equals 14 residues. In DNA, the CDR3 is TGTGCCAGCAGTTCATCCCCGGGAAATCAGCCCCAGCATTTT. Translating it yields CASSSSPGNQPQHF. Together with reference TRBV7-2 and TRBJ1-5, the CDR3 gives the full variable domain: GAGVSQSPSNKVTEKGKDVELRCDPISGHTALYWYRQSLGQGLEFLIYFQGNSAPDKSGLPSDRFSAERTGGSVSTLTIQRTQQEDSAVYLCASSSSPGNQPQHFGDGTRLSIL.

The rearrangement joins TRBV5-7 to TRBJ1-5; TRBD1 is a possible D gene (5 bases). TRBV5-7 is treated as an ORF (open reading frame) with a function not yet certain. This CDR3 contains 14 residues. V was clipped by 7 bases and J by 4 bases, with 15 bases between them. The DNA of the CDR3 is TGTGCCAGCGGGGCCAGGGTTGTAAATCAGCCCCAGCATTTT. This sequence encodes CASGARVVNQPQHF.

The chain has TRBV3-1 (or the pseudogene TRBV3-2) and TRBJ2-3; TRBD2 is a possible D gene (5 bases). The CDR3 consists of 15 residues. Per germline, CDR1 LGHDT and CDR2 YNNKEL (reference sequence). V lost 5 bases and J lost 1, with 13 bases in between. The CDR3 here is CASSDRRRGTDTQYF. The CDR3 DNA follows: TGTGCCAGCAGCGACCGACGGCGGGGCACAGATACGCAGTATTTT.

The CDR3 nucleotides read TGTGCCAGCAGGCAGCCGGGAGTCACCTACGAGCAGTACTTC. Its protein is CASRQPGVTYEQYF. The chain recombines TRBV5-5 with TRBJ2-7, with a weak D call TRBD2 (6 bases). Germline V gene data show CDR1 as SGHKS and CDR2 as YYEKEE (reference sequence). The CDR3 extends over 14 amino acids. Trimming left V 5 bases short and J 2 bases short, with 14 bases between.

This sequence joins TRBV11-2 and TRBJ1-5; 9 bases are a match to TRBD1. The CDR3 totals 16 residues. Germline trimming cut 1 base from V and 2 bases from J; bases unmatched to any gene: 3. Germline V gives CDR1 SGHAT, CDR2 FQNNGV. Written as DNA, the CDR3 is TGTGCCAGCAGCTTAGGACAGGGGGGTCGCAATCAGCCCCAGCATTTT. It codes for CASSLGQGGRNQPQHF.

This clone was observed a single time. The V call is TRBV13, the J call TRBJ2-5; D is undetermined. The length of the CDR3 is 11 residues. The V end was cut by 6 bases, the J end by 5 bases, with 7 bases between. The germline gives CDR1 PRHDT, CDR2 FYEKMQ (reference sequence). The CDR3 DNA reads as TGTGCCAGCAGGTCACGGGAGACCCAGTACTTC. Protein product: CASRSRETQYF.

This chain links TRBV9 with TRBJ2-7, with 12 bases lining up with TRBD1. V gave up 4 bases and J gave up 7 bases; unmatched junction bases: 9. The CDR3 spans 15 residues. Germline lookup yields CDR1 SGDLS and CDR2 YYNGEE. The CDR3 here is CASSPGGQGAGEQYF. The CDR3 coding sequence is TGTGCCAGCAGCCCCGGGGGACAGGGGGCAGGGGAGCAGTACTTC.

The gene calls are TRBV6-5 and TRBJ1-2; 11 positions agree with TRBD1. The germline V gene has CDR1 MNHEY and CDR2 SVGAGI. The CDR3 is made up of 14 amino acids. The V gene end was trimmed by 4 bases and the J gene end by 11 bases; junction bases not matched to a gene: 9. Here the CDR3 DNA reads TGTGCCAGCAGTTCCTTGGACAGGGGGCCTCTTTACACCTTC. Its protein is CASSSLDRGPLYTF.

Written as DNA, the CDR3 is TGTGCCAGCAGTTATTTACTAGCGGGGGCAAATGAGCAGTTCTTC. Translated, it gives CASSYLLAGANEQFF. This chain connects TRBV27 to TRBJ2-1, with 11 bases fitting TRBD2. V dropped 4 bases and J dropped 7; count of bases not matched to a gene: 6. The CDR3 extends over 15 amino acids. From germline, CDR1 is MNHEY and CDR2 SMNVEV (reference sequence).

The chain carries TRBV6-2 or TRBV6-3 and TRBJ1-2, with 9 bases lining up with TRBD1. The ends lost 6 bases at V and 3 bases at J; junction bases unmatched: 14. This CDR3 region has 17 residues. Germline lookup yields CDR1 MNHEY and CDR2 SVGEGT. The CDR3 reads CASSPIGTGLEDYGYTF. The CDR3, as DNA: TGTGCCAGCAGCCCTATCGGGACAGGGTTGGAGGACTATGGCTACACCTTC.

In its sample, this clone was seen a few times. The CDR3 coding sequence is TGTGCCAGCAGAACGGGGAACGGGGGAGGACCCCAGCATTTT. It specifies CASRTGNGGGPQHF. V gene TRBV6-5 combines with J gene TRBJ1-5; a weak D match, TRBD1 (5 bases). V lost 6 bases and J 10 bases, leaving 19 bases between the germline ends. The CDR3 spans 14 residues. The germline CDR1 and CDR2 sequences are MNHEY and SVGAGI.

CDR3 sequence (DNA): TGTGCCAGCAGTCCAGCGGGGGCCTATAGTGAGGAGCAGTTCTTC. Amino acids: CASSPAGAYSEEQFF. The chain employs TRBV2 and TRBJ2-1, with 8 positions matching TRBD2. Germline V gives CDR1 SNHLY, CDR2 FYNNEI. V was clipped by 5 bases and J by 10 bases; unmatched bases: 13. This CDR3 has 15 amino acids.

The chain couples TRBV11-2 to TRBJ1-3; D remains unclear. The CDR3 covers 14 residues. The germline V gene encodes CDR1 SGHAT and CDR2 FQNNGV. Trimming removed 3 bases from V and 4 bases from J, with 10 bases in between. Written as DNA, the CDR3 is TGTGCCAGCAGCTTGATATCGGGGGGAAACACCATATATTTT. The encoded protein is CASSLISGGNTIYF.

The V gene is TRBV30, the J gene TRBJ1-3; D is undetermined. Per the germline V gene, CDR1 is GTSNPN and CDR2 is SVGIG (reference sequence). Between the trimmed V and J ends, which lost 2 bases and 0 bases, there was a span of 14 bases. There are 16 residues in the CDR3. In DNA, the CDR3 is TGTGCCTGGAGTACCCGAGGCCATAGCTCTGGAAACACCATATATTTT. It translates to CAWSTRGHSSGNTIYF.

The chain employs TRBV19 and TRBJ1-1, with 9 bases that match TRBD1. J lost 8 bases, V lost 5 bases, and 6 bases had no gene match. Germline V lookup: CDR1 LNHDA, CDR2 SQIVND (reference sequence). This CDR3 comprises 13 residues. The CDR3, as DNA: TGTGCCAGTAGTCGGGACAGGGCGAAAGAAGCTTTCTTT. Translation: CASSRDRAKEAFF.

This clone has more than one count but fewer than ten. The V and J genes are TRBV27 and TRBJ1-6, with a weak D call TRBD1 (5 bases). CDR1 is MNHEY and CDR2 is SMNVEV in the germline V gene (reference sequence). This CDR3 spans 14 amino acids. Trimming removed 6 bases from V and 7 bases from J, with 13 bases in between. The CDR3 reads CASSSTARNSPLHF. The CDR3 nucleotides are TGTGCCAGCAGCTCGACAGCTCGGAATTCACCCCTCCACTTT.

This chain uses TRBV28 with TRBJ1-2, with D possibly being TRBD1 (5 bases). Trimming took off 8 bases at V and 5 bases at J, with 18 bases between the two ends. Per the germline V gene, CDR1 is MDHEN and CDR2 is SYDVKM. This CDR3 is built from 14 residues. CDR3: CASRPGLNMYGYTF. CDR3 in DNA: TGTGCCAGCCGGCCGGGACTAAATATGTATGGCTACACCTTC.

This chain joins TRBV2 and TRBJ1-5; unclear D gene. CDR3 length: 18 residues. Germline V CDR1 and CDR2: SNHLY, FYNNEI. Trimming stripped 0 bases from V and 0 bases from J, with 15 bases between. This CDR3 is CASSEALWRSYSNQPQHF. The CDR3 nucleotides are TGTGCCAGCAGTGAAGCGCTTTGGCGGAGTTATAGCAATCAGCCCCAGCATTTT.

This chain connects TRBV23-1 to TRBJ1-3, with no clear D. TRBV23-1 qualifies as an ORF whose function is uncertain. Between the trimmed V and J ends, which lost 0 bases and 4 bases, there was a span of 13 bases. The CDR3 loop spans 16 amino acids. The CDR3, as DNA: TGCGCCAGCAGTCAATCGGGCCGTCGTAAAGGAAACACCATATATTTT. It encodes CASSQSGRRKGNTIYF.

This clone was detected a few times. The chain is built from TRBV3-1 (or the pseudogene TRBV3-2) and TRBJ1-4; D is possibly TRBD1 (6 bases). Germline V lookup: CDR1 LGHDT, CDR2 YNNKEL (reference sequence). The CDR3 covers 15 residues. The germline V and J ends were trimmed by 8 bases and 8 bases, with 21 bases remaining between them. The CDR3 reads CASQASGQLNEKLFF. The CDR3 coding sequence is TGTGCCAGCCAGGCCTCCGGACAGCTGAACGAAAAACTGTTTTTT.

The genes are TRBV19 and TRBJ2-2; weak D call: TRBD1 (7 bases). The CDR3 runs 19 residues. V was shortened by 3 bases and J by 0 bases, with 20 bases between the two germline ends. CDR1 LNHDA and CDR2 SQIVND come from the germline V gene (reference sequence). CDR3 sequence: CASSIGGQSDTTNTGELFF. DNA for the CDR3: TGTGCCAGTAGTATCGGGGGACAGTCCGATACAACGAACACCGGGGAGCTGTTTTTT.

The rearrangement uses TRBV5-1 and TRBJ2-5, with D unresolved. V lost 0 bases and J 5 bases, leaving 8 bases between the germline ends. Germline CDR1 reads SGHRS; CDR2 reads YFSETQ. This CDR3 spans 13 amino acids. CDR3 nucleotides: TGCGCCAGCAGCTTGGACATATTTGAGACCCAGTACTTC. This codes for CASSLDIFETQYF.

V is TRBV30 and J is TRBJ1-3; no definite D call. Germline V gene lookup returns CDR1 GTSNPN and CDR2 SVGIG (reference sequence). Trimming left V 0 bases short and J 0 bases short, with 6 bases between. The CDR3 has 14 amino acids. The CDR3 here is CAWSVSLSGNTIYF. In nucleotides, the CDR3 is TGTGCCTGGAGTGTATCCCTCTCTGGAAACACCATATATTTT.

The rearrangement links TRBV5-4 to TRBJ2-3; tentatively, D is TRBD1 (6 bases). V lost 4 bases, J lost 5 bases, and 20 bases lay in between. This CDR3 is built from 16 residues. Germline V gene sequence: CDR1 SGHNT, CDR2 YYREEE (reference sequence). The CDR3 reads CASSGTGQVQGDTQYF. In nucleotides, the CDR3 is TGTGCCAGCAGCGGGACCGGCCAGGTACAGGGAGATACGCAGTATTTT.